Sequencing of this T cell receptor (beta chain) was carried out in a study of cytomegalovirus exposure and HLA in healthy donors. Study-level findings and limits: An assumption of roughly uniform sequencing depth across donors underlay the presence/absence analyses. Earlier analysis found most TCR beta V segments productive about 87% or about 30% of the time. The study flagged around 160 TCR beta chains as cytomegalovirus-associated.

The PCR had 60 Vbeta and 13 Jbeta primers. Method: immunoSEQ multiplex PCR; TCRdb's copy keeps in-frame clones and lacks some. The table has about 180,000 clones, 60% to 80% seen once. All donors participated as healthy donors of bone marrow. In the case of this clone: The antigen is unknown.

Per the germline V gene, CDR1 is SGDLS and CDR2 is YYNGEE. The CDR3 extends over 16 amino acids. Germline trimming cut 5 bases from V and 0 bases from J; bases unmatched to any gene: 9. The sequence was collected from a man in his sixties in good health and CMV-seronegative. This chain connects TRBV9 to TRBJ2-3; 7 bases align to TRBD2. Sequencing was done on a sample of PBMCs. The CDR3 DNA follows: TGTGCCAGCAGAGAGGCGGGGGTGGGAAGCACAGATACGCAGTATTTT. It codes for CASREAGVGSTDTQYF.